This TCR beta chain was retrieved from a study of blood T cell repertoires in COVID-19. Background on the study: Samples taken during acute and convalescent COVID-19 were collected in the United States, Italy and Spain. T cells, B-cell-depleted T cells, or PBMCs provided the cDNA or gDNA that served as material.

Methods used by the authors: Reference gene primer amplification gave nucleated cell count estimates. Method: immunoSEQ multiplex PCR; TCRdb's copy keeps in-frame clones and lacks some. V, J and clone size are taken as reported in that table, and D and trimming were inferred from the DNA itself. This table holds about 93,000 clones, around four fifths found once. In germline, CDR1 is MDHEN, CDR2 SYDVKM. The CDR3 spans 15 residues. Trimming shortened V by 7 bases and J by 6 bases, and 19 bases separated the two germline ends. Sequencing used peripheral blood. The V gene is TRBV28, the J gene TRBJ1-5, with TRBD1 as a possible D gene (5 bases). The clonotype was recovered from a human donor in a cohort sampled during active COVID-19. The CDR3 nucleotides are TGTGCCAGCACTTACCTCCAGGGTTCCAGTCAGCCCCAGCATTTT. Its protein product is CASTYLQGSSQPQHF.